This TCR beta chain was sequenced for a study of PD-L1 blockade in urothelial cancer. Study-level information: Patients went on atezolizumab in about 2014, receiving 1,200 mg intravenously every 3 weeks. In terms of prior chemotherapy, patients had received 0 to 3 regimens. Study observations and caveats: Lower than median blood TCR clonality before treatment predicted better survival.

Time point: pretreatment peripheral blood. For this clone: Its antigen is still unknown.

Each PCR contained spiked-in synthetic TCR analog templates. Method: immunoSEQ multiplex PCR; TCRdb's copy keeps in-frame clones and lacks some. The sample records about 130,000 clones, around 85% being singletons. Trimming left V 3 bases short and J 5 bases short, with 8 bases between. Germline V lookup: CDR1 MDHEN, CDR2 SYDVKM. The CDR3 runs 12 residues. The receptor was isolated from a man aged 50 or older with urothelial cancer. The sample here was PBMCs, taken around atezolizumab (anti-PD-L1) treatment. The chain recombines TRBV28 with TRBJ2-7, with D hard to call. The CDR3: CASSLWRNEQYF. The CDR3 bases are TGTGCCAGCAGTTTGTGGCGGAACGAGCAGTACTTC.